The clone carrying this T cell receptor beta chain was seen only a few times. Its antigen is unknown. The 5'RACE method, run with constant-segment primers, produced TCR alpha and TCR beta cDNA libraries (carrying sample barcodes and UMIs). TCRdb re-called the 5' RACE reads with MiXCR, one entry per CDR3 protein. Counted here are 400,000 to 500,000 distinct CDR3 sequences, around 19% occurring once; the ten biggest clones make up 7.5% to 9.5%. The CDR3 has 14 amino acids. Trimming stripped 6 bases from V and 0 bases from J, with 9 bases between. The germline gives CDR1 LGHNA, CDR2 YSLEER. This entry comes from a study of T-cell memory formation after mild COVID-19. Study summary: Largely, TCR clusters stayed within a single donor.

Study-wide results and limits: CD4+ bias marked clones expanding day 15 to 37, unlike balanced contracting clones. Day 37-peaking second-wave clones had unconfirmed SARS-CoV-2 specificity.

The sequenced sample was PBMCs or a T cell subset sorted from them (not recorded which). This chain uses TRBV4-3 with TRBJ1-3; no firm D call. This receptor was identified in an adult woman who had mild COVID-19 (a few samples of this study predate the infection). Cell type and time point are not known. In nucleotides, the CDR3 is TGCGCCAGCAGGGACGAGTACTCTGGAAACACCATATATTTT. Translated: CASRDEYSGNTIYF.